The sample holds one count of the clone carrying this TCR beta chain. Its antigen is not known. This sample was taken from a study of PD-1 blockade in classical Hodgkin lymphoma. Data came from immunoSEQ multiplex PCR; TCRdb stores just in-frame clones and leaves some out. The table includes around 26,000 clones, 75% to 90% detected once. The ends lost 4 bases at V and 4 bases at J; junction bases unmatched: 9. Germline-derived CDR1 and CDR2 are SQVTM and ANQGSEA. The CDR3 extends over 15 amino acids. Findings and caveats of the study: Repertoire differences have undefined causes, possibly disease activity or prior therapy. By cycle point C4D1, TCR diversity had risen significantly in CD4+ cells (but not CD8+ cells). Relative to healthy donors, newly diagnosed patients reportedly had lower baseline TCR diversity, which was reported as lower still in relapsed/refractory patients.

Time point of the sample: cycle 4 day 1 (C4D1), after more than five weeks of nivolumab. Following autologous stem cell transplantation, relapse occurred in every patient, and exposure to brentuximab vedotin varied. Investigators isolated CD4+ T cells from thawed PBMCs through magnetic negative selection. This chain links TRBV29-1 with TRBJ2-3, with 9 nucleotides matching TRBD1. Specimen: CD4+ T cells from blood, collected before the fourth cycle of nivolumab. The TCR originated in a human donor with classical Hodgkin lymphoma. The CDR3 here is CSVVRGQGIADTQYF. CDR3 coding DNA: TGCAGCGTTGTCAGGGGACAGGGAATCGCAGATACGCAGTATTTT.